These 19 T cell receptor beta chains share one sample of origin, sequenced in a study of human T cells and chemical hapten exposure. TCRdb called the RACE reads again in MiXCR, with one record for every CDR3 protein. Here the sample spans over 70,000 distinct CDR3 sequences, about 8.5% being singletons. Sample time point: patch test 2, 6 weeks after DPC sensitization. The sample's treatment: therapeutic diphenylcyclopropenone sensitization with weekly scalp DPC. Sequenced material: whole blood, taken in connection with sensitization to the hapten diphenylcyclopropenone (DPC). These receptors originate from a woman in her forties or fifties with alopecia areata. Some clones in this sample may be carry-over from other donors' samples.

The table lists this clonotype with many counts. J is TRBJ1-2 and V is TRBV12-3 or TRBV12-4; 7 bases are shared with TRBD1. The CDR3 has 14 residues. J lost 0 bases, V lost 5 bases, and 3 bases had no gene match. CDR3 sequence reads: CASSRGQTNYGYTF. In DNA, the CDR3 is TGTGCCAGCAGTCGGGGACAGACTAACTATGGCTACACCTTC.

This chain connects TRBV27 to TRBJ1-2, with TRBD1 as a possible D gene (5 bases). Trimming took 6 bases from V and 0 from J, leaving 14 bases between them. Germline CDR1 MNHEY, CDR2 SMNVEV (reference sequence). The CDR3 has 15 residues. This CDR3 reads CASRALGPANYGYTF. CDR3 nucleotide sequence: TGTGCCAGCAGGGCATTGGGGCCTGCTAACTATGGCTACACCTTC.

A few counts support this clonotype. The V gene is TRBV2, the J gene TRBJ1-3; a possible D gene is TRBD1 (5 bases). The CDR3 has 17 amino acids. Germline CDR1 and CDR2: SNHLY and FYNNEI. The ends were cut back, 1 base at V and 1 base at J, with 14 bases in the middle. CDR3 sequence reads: CASSEGGVPHSGNTIYF. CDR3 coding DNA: TGTGCCAGCAGTGAAGGGGGGGTGCCGCATTCTGGAAACACCATATATTTT.

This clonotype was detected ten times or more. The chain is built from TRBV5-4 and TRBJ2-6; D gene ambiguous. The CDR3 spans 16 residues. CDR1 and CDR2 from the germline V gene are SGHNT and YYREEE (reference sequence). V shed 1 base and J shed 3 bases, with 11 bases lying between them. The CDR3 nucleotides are TGTGCCAGCAGCTTGTACCGGGCTGGTGGGGCCAACGTCCTGACTTTC. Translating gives CASSLYRAGGANVLTF. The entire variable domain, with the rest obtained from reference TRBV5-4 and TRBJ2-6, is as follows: ETGVTQSPTHLIKTRGQQVTLRCSSQSGHNTVSWYQQALGQGPQFIFQYYREEENGRGNFPPRFSGLQFPNYSSELNVNALELDDSALYLCASSLYRAGGANVLTFGAGSRLTVL.

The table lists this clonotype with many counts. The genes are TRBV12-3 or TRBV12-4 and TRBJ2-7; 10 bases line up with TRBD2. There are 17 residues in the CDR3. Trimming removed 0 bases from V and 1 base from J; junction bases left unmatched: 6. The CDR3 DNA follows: TGTGCCAGCAGTTTAGCGTCCCAGCGGGAGGGGTCCTACGAGCAGTACTTC. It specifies CASSLASQREGSYEQYF.

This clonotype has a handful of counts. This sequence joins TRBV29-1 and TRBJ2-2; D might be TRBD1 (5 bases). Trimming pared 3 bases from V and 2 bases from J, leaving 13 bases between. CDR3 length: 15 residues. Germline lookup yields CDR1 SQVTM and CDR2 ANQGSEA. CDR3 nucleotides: TGCAGCGTTGAGTTGACAGTAGATAACACCGGGGAGCTGTTTTTT. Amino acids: CSVELTVDNTGELFF.

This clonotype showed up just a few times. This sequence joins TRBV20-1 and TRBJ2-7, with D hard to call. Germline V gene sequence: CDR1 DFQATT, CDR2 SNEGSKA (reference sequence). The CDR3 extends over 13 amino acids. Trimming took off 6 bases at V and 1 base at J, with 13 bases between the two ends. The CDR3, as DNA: TGCAGTGCCAGATCAGAGCGATCCTACGAGCAGTACTTC. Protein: CSARSERSYEQYF.

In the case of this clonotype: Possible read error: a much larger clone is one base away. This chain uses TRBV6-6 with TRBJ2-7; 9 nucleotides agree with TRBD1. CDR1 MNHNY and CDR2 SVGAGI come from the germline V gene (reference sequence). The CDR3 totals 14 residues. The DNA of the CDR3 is TGTGCCAGCAGTTACCGGGACAGGGACTACAAGCAGTACTTC. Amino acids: CASSYRDRDYKQYF.

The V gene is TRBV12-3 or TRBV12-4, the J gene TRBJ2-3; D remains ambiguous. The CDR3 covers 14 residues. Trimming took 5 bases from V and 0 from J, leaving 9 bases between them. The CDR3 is CASSVDLSTDTQYF. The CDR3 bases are TGTGCCAGCAGTGTAGACTTGAGCACAGATACGCAGTATTTT.

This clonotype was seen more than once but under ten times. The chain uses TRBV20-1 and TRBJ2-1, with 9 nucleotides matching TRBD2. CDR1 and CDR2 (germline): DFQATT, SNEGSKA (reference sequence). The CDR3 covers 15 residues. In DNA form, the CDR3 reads TGCACTACCGACAGGGCGGGAGGGCCTAAGCATGAGCAGTTCTTC. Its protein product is CTTDRAGGPKHEQFF.

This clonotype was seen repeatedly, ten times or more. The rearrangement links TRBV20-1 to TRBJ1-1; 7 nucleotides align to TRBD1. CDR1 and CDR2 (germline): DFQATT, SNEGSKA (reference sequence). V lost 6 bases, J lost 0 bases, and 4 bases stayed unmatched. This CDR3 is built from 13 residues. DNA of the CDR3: TGCAGTGCAGGGGACAGTATGAACACTGAAGCTTTCTTT. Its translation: CSAGDSMNTEAFF.

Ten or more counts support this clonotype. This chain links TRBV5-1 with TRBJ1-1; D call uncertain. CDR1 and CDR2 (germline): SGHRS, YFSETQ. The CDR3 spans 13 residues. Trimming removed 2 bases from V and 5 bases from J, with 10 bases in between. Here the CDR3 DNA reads TGCGCCAGCAGCTTCGGCTACGGGACTGAAGCTTTCTTT. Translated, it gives CASSFGYGTEAFF. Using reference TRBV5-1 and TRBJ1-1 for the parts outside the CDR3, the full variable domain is KAGVTQTPRYLIKTRGQQVTLSCSPISGHRSVSWYQQTPGQGLQFLFEYFSETQRNKGNFPGRFSGRQFSNSRSEMNVSTLELGDSALYLCASSFGYGTEAFFGQGTRLTVV.

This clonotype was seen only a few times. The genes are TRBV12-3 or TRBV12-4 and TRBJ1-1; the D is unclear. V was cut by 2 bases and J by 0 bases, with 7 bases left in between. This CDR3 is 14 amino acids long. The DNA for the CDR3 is TGTGCCAGCAGTTTATGGCAGGTGAACACTGAAGCTTTCTTT. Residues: CASSLWQVNTEAFF.

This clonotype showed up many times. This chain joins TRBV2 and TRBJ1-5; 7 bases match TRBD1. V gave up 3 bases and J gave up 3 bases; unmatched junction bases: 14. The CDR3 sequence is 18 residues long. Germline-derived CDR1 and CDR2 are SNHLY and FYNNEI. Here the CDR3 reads CASSDPEGAWVANQPQHF. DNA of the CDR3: TGTGCCAGCAGTGACCCGGAGGGGGCGTGGGTAGCCAATCAGCCCCAGCATTTT.

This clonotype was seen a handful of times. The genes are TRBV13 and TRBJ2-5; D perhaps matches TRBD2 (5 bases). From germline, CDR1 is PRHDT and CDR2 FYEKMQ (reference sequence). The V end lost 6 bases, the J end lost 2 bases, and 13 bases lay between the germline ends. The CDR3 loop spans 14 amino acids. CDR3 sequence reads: CASSHAGEQETQYF. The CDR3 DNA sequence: TGTGCCAGCAGTCACGCCGGGGAACAAGAGACCCAGTACTTC. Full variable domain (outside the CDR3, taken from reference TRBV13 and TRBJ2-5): AAGVIQSPRHLIKEKRETATLKCYPIPRHDTVYWYQQGPGQDPQFLISFYEKMQSDKGSIPDRFSAQQFSDYHSELNMSSLELGDSALYFCASSHAGEQETQYFGPGTRLLVL.

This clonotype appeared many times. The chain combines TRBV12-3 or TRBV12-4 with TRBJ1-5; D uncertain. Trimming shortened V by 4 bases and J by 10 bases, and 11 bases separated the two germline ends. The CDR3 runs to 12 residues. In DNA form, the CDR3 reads TGTGCCAGCAGTTCGGCTCCCGCACCCCAGCATTTT. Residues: CASSSAPAPQHF.

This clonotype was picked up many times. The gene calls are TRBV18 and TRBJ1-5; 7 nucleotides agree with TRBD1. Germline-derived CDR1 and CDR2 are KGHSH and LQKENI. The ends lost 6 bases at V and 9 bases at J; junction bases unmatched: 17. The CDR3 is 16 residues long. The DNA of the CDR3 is TGTGCCAGCTCCCCCCGGGCAACAGGGGATGTTGCGCCCCAGCATTTT. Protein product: CASSPRATGDVAPQHF.

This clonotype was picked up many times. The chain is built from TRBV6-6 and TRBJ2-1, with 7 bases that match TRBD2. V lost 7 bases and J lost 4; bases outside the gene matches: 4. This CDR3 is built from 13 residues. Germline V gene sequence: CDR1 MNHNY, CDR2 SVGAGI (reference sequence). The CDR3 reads CASTGGRYNEQFF. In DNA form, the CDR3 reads TGTGCCAGCACGGGCGGGAGATACAATGAGCAGTTCTTC.

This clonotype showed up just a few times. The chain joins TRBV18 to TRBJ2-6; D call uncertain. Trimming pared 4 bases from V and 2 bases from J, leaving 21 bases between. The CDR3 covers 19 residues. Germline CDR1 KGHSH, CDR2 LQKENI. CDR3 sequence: CASSRMAGRLQTGANVLTF. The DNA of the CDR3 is TGTGCCAGCTCACGGATGGCCGGCAGATTACAAACTGGGGCCAACGTCCTGACTTTC.